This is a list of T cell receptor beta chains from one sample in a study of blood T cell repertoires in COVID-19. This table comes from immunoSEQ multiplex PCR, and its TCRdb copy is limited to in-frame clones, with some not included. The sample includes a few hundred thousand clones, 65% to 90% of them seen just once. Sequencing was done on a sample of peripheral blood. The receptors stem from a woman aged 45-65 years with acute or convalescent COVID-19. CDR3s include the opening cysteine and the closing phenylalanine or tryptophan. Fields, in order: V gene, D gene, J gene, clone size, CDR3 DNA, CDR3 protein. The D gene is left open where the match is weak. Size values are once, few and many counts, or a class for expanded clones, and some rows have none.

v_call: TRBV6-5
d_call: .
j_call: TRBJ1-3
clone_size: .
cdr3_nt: TGTGCCAGCAGCTATTTAGCCGAGGGCCGCATATATTTT
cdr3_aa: CASSYLAEGRIYF

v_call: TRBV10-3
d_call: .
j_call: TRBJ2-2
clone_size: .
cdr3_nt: TGTGCCATCAGTGTGGGGACATTGAACACCGGGGAGCTGTTTTTT
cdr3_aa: CAISVGTLNTGELFF

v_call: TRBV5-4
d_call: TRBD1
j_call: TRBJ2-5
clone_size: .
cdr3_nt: TGTGCCAGCAGCCCGGCCCCCGGGACAGGGCAAGAGACCCAGTACTTC
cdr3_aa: CASSPAPGTGQETQYF

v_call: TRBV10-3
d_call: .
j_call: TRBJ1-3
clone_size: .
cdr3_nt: TGTGCCATCAGTCCTAGCCAGGCGGGAGACACCATATATTTT
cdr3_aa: CAISPSQAGDTIYF

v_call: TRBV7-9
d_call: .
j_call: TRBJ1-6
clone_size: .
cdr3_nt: TGTGCCAGCAGCTTAGGATCTGAGGGAGCCTCACCCCTCCACTTT
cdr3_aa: CASSLGSEGASPLHF

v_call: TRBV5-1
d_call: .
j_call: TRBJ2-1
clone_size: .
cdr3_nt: TGCGCCAGCAGCTTGGTCAGGGAAAGTAATGAGCAGTTCTTC
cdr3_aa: CASSLVRESNEQFF

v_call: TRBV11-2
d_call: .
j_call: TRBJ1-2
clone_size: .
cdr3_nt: TGTGCCAGCAGCGTAACAGGTCCCCAAAGCTACACCTTC
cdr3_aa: CASSVTGPQSYTF

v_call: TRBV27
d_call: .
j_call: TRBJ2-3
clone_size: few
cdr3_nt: TGTGCCAGCAGTTTTCGGGGTACGCAGTATTTT
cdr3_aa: CASSFRGTQYF

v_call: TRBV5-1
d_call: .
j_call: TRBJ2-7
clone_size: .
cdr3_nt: TGCGCCAGCAGCTTGTCGTTAGGGGCTCTAGCCTACGAGCAGTACTTC
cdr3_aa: CASSLSLGALAYEQYF

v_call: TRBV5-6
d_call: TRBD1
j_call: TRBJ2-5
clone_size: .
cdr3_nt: TGTGCCAGCAGCTTGGGCGGGACAGGCGGGGAGACCCAGTACTTC
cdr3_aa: CASSLGGTGGETQYF

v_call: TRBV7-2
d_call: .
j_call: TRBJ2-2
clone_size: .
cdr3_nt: TGTGCCAGCAGCTTGGTTGGAGGGTCGAACACCGGGGAGCTGTTTTTT
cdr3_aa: CASSLVGGSNTGELFF

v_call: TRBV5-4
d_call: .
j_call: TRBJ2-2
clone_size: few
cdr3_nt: TGTGCCAGCAGCCTTCGGGGTATGTCCGGGGAGCTGTTTTTT
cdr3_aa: CASSLRGMSGELFF

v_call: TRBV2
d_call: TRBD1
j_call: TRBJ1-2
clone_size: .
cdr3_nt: TGTGCCAGCAGTAAACAGGGGGCAGACGGCTACACCTTC
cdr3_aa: CASSKQGADGYTF

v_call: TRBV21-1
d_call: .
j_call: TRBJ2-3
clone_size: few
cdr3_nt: TGTGCCAGCAGCATGGACAGGGGAAGTAAGGGACGGGCGGGAGGCGGCACAGATACGCAGTATTTT
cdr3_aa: CASSMDRGSKGRAGGGTDTQYF

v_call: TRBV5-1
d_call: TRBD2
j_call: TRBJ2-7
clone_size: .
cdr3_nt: TGCGCCAGCAGCTTGGCCGGGACTAGCGGGGCCTACGAGCAGTACTTC
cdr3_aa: CASSLAGTSGAYEQYF

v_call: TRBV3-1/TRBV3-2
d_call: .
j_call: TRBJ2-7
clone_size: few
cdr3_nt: TGTGCCAGCAGCCTGGACAGATTGTCCTACGAGCAGTACTTC
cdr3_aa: CASSLDRLSYEQYF

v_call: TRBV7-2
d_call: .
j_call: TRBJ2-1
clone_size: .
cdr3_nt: TGTGCCAGCAGCTTAGTTGAGACAGCCTACAATGAGCAGTTCTTC
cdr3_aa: CASSLVETAYNEQFF

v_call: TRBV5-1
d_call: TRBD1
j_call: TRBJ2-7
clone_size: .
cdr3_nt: TGCGCCAGCAGCTGGGACAGCTCCTACGAGCAGTACTTC
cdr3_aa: CASSWDSSYEQYF

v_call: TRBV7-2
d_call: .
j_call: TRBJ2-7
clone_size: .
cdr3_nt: TGTGCCAGCCGCCAGGGCACCTACGAGCAGTACTTC
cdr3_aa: CASRQGTYEQYF

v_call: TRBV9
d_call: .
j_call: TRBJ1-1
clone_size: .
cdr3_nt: TGTGCCAGCAGCGTTCTTTCAGGCTTTAACACTGAAGCTTTCTTT
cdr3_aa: CASSVLSGFNTEAFF

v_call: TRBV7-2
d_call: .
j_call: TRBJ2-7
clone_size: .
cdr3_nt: TGTGCCAGCAGCTCGGGGGGCATCGAGCAGTACTTC
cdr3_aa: CASSSGGIEQYF

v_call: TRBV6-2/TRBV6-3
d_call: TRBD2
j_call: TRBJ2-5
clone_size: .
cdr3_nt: TGTGCCAGCAGTCCGGGACTAGTTCAAGAGACCCAGTACTTC
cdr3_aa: CASSPGLVQETQYF

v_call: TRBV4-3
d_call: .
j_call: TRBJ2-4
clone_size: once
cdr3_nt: TGCGCCAGCAGCCAAGCGGGGGGAGGGGGAAACATTCAGTACTTC
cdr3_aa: CASSQAGGGGNIQYF

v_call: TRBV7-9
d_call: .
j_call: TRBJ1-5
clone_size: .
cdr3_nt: TGTGCCAGCAGCTTAGCAGGGGTTGGGCAGCCCCAGCATTTT
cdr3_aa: CASSLAGVGQPQHF

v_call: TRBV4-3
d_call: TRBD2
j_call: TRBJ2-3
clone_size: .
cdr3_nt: TGCGCCAGCAGCCAAGTTAGCCAGCGGGGGGGCGCAGATACGCAGTATTTT
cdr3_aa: CASSQVSQRGGADTQYF

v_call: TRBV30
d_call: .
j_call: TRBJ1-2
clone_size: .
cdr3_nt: TGTGCCTGGGAAGGGGGGGACATCGGAGGCTACACCTTC
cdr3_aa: CAWEGGDIGGYTF

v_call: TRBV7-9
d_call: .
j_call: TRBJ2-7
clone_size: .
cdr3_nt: TGTGCCAGCAGTTCCTCAGGGGGACTCTACGAGCAGTACTTC
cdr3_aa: CASSSSGGLYEQYF

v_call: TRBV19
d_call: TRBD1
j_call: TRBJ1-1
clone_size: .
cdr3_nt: TGTGCCAGTATTGGGACAGGGGGCATGAACACTGAAGCTTTCTTT
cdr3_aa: CASIGTGGMNTEAFF

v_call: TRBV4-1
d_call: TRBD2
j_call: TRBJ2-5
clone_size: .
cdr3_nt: TGCGCCAGCGGGACTAGCGGGCTCCAAGAGACCCAGTACTTC
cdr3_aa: CASGTSGLQETQYF

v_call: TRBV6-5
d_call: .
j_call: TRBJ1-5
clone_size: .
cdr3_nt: TGTGCCAGCAGTTATTTCCCAAATCAGCCCCAGCATTTT
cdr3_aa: CASSYFPNQPQHF

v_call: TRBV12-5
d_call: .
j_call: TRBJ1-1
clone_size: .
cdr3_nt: TGTGCTAGTGGTTTGGGGGACTGGGACACTGAAGCTTTCTTT
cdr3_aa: CASGLGDWDTEAFF

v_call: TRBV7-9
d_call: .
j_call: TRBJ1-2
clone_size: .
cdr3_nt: TGTGCCAGCAGCTCCATGGCGGAGGGGAATTATGGCTACACCTTC
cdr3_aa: CASSSMAEGNYGYTF

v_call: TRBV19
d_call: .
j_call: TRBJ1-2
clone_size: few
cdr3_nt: TGTGCCAGTAGTATGTCCCAGGGAGGTCTTTATGGCTACACCTTC
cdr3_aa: CASSMSQGGLYGYTF

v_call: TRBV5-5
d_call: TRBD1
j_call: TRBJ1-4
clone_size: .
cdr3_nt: TGTGCCAGCAGAAGGGACAGGGCCGGTGAAAAACTGTTTTTT
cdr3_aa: CASRRDRAGEKLFF

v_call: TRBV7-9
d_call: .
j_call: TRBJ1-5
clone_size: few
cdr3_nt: TGTGCCAGCAGCGTCCAGGGGAGCATAGGGCCCCAGCATTTT
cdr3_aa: CASSVQGSIGPQHF

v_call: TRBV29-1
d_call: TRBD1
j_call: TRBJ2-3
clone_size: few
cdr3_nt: TGCAGCGTTGTAGGACAGGGTACAGATACGCAGTATTTT
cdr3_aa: CSVVGQGTDTQYF